These 29 T cell receptor beta chains were all obtained from the same sample, sequenced in a study of monozygotic twins with inflammatory bowel disease. No DNA is given; TCRdb re-called the 5' RACE reads and lists each CDR3 protein once. The table lists 300,000 to 400,000 distinct CDR3 sequences, with around 2% in the top ten. Sequencing was done on a sample of blood. These receptors were obtained from a human donor with ulcerative colitis or Crohn's disease, or a healthy co-twin of an affected twin (not recorded which).

The CDR3 protein is CASSFRGQGRYEQYF. The chain couples TRBV6-5 to TRBJ2-7; TCRdb proposes TRBD1, but this gene call is untestable without DNA. This CDR3 is built from 15 residues. Germline V gene data show CDR1 as MNHEY and CDR2 as SVGAGI.

The chain couples TRBV7-9 to TRBJ2-1; TCRdb returns TRBD2, unconfirmable since there is no DNA. The CDR3 runs to 17 residues. Germline CDR1 SEHNR, CDR2 FQNEAQ (reference sequence). The CDR3 loop reads CASSFVRGLAGVNEQFF.

This chain joins TRBV5-1 and TRBJ2-1. CDR3 length: 13 residues. Germline V gives CDR1 SGHRS, CDR2 YFSETQ. CDR3 amino acids: CASSLAPRGEQFF.

The chain carries TRBV5-1 and TRBJ2-5; TCRdb returns TRBD2, unconfirmable since there is no DNA. Germline V gene lookup returns CDR1 SGHRS and CDR2 YFSETQ. The CDR3 is 17 amino acids. CDR3 loop: CASSSGLALNRQETQYF.

The genes are TRBV10-1 and TRBJ2-1; TCRdb's D call, TRBD2, is unchecked because there is no DNA. The CDR3 spans 15 residues. Germline CDR1 WNHNN, CDR2 SYGVQD (reference sequence). CDR3 protein: CASSLSGVRENEQFF.

The V gene is TRBV15, the J gene TRBJ2-2. This CDR3 comprises 15 residues. Germline V CDR1 and CDR2: LNHNV, YYDKDF (reference sequence). The CDR3: CATSRGTTNTGELFF.

The genes are TRBV6-6 and TRBJ2-2; TCRdb designates TRBD1, a call that cannot be tested without DNA. This CDR3 has 14 residues. Germline V gene lookup returns CDR1 MNHNY and CDR2 SVGAGI (reference sequence). The CDR3 loop reads CASSYSGTIGELFF.

The chain recombines TRBV29-1 with TRBJ2-7; TCRdb's D gene call, TRBD2, goes unchecked for lack of DNA. The CDR3 is 14 residues long. Germline V gene sequence: CDR1 SQVTM, CDR2 ANQGSEA. CDR3 in amino acids: CSVTKTSGDYEQYF.

The CDR3 reads CASSFTGGSYEQYF. The rearrangement joins TRBV7-3 to TRBJ2-7; TCRdb's D call of TRBD2 is untestable without DNA. CDR1 is SGHTA, CDR2 FQGTGA, per germline. The CDR3 spans 14 residues.

The V call is TRBV12-3 or TRBV12-4, the J call TRBJ1-6; TCRdb picks TRBD1, but there is no DNA to check that call. CDR3 size: 14 residues. CDR3 protein: CASSLGLSNSPLHF.

J is TRBJ2-3 and V is TRBV6-5. Germline V lookup: CDR1 MNHEY, CDR2 SVGAGI. This CDR3 contains 16 residues. CDR3 sequence reads: CASSRWTSGGTDTQYF.

This chain joins TRBV19 and TRBJ1-2. This CDR3 is built from 11 residues. Germline-derived CDR1 and CDR2 are LNHDA and SQIVND (reference sequence). CDR3 protein: CASSKGGGYTF.

The rearrangement uses TRBV10-3 and TRBJ2-7; TCRdb returns TRBD1, unconfirmable since there is no DNA. The CDR3 loop spans 14 amino acids. From germline, CDR1 is ENHRY and CDR2 SYGVKD. The CDR3 is CAIRRDSSSYEQYF.

This chain links TRBV15 with TRBJ2-1; TCRdb proposes TRBD1, but this gene call is untestable without DNA. Germline V gives CDR1 LNHNV, CDR2 YYDKDF (reference sequence). The CDR3 covers 16 residues. This CDR3 is CATSALTGTNYNEQFF.

The chain combines TRBV7-2 with TRBJ1-5; the D call from TCRdb, TRBD1, cannot be confirmed without DNA. This CDR3 contains 12 residues. In germline, CDR1 is SGHTA, CDR2 FQGNSA. The CDR3 region is CATTDSNQPQHF.

This chain connects TRBV4-3 to TRBJ2-7. The CDR3 contains 15 residues. Germline CDR1 and CDR2: LGHNA and YSLEER. The CDR3 is CASSQDGPISYEQYF.

J is TRBJ1-5 and V is TRBV7-9. Per germline, CDR1 SEHNR and CDR2 FQNEAQ (reference sequence). This CDR3 has 13 amino acids. The CDR3 here is CASSLSPDQPQHF.

V and J are TRBV2 and TRBJ1-5; the D call of TRBD1 rests on TCRdb alone, since no DNA is present to check it. Germline V gives CDR1 SNHLY, CDR2 FYNNEI. The CDR3 sequence is 15 residues long. The CDR3 here is CASSEQQGGNQPQHF.

The chain carries TRBV9 and TRBJ2-7; no DNA is available, so the TRBD1 call from TCRdb remains unchecked. The CDR3 totals 15 residues. Germline V gives CDR1 SGDLS, CDR2 YYNGEE. CDR3 residues: CASSVGNRGAYEQYF.

The chain uses TRBV10-2 and TRBJ2-7; TCRdb lists TRBD2, though no DNA is available to test this call. This CDR3 comprises 13 residues. CDR1 WSHSY and CDR2 SAAADI come from the germline V gene. CDR3 protein: CASRRGQSYEQYF.

The chain links TRBV29-1 to TRBJ2-1; TCRdb lists TRBD2, though no DNA is available to test this call. In germline, CDR1 is SQVTM, CDR2 ANQGSEA. The CDR3 covers 14 residues. CDR3 loop: CSVENLGRPNEQFF.

The rearrangement links TRBV5-1 to TRBJ1-1. Germline V gene sequence: CDR1 SGHRS, CDR2 YFSETQ. CDR3 length equals 12 residues. The CDR3 reads CASSSDRTEAFF.

The chain is built from TRBV5-1 and TRBJ2-2; as DNA is missing, the TRBD1 call by TCRdb cannot be tested. This CDR3 spans 16 amino acids. Per germline, CDR1 SGHRS and CDR2 YFSETQ. The CDR3 loop is CASSLLDRAVTGELFF. Supplemented by reference TRBV5-1 and TRBJ2-2, the full variable domain reads KAGVTQTPRYLIKTRGQQVTLSCSPISGHRSVSWYQQTPGQGLQFLFEYFSETQRNKGNFPGRFSGRQFSNSRSEMNVSTLELGDSALYLCASSLLDRAVTGELFFGEGSRLTVL.

The chain has TRBV7-2 and TRBJ2-2; TCRdb proposes TRBD2, but this gene call is untestable without DNA. CDR1 is SGHTA and CDR2 is FQGNSA in the germline V gene. This CDR3 has 17 amino acids. The CDR3 protein is CASSLGLAGTNTGELFF. Full variable domain (missing parts from reference TRBV7-2 and TRBJ2-2): GAGVSQSPSNKVTEKGKDVELRCDPISGHTALYWYRQSLGQGLEFLIYFQGNSAPDKSGLPSDRFSAERTGGSVSTLTIQRTQQEDSAVYLCASSLGLAGTNTGELFFGEGSRLTVL.

V is TRBV20-1 and J is TRBJ2-2; TCRdb reports TRBD2, a call that lacks DNA to check it against. This CDR3 contains 15 residues. Germline CDR1 DFQATT, CDR2 SNEGSKA (reference sequence). CDR3 sequence: CSASIAGGVTGELFF.

The chain links TRBV20-1 to TRBJ2-7. CDR1 and CDR2 (germline): DFQATT, SNEGSKA (reference sequence). The CDR3 has 13 residues. The CDR3 loop is CSARGRITYEQYF.

The chain is built from TRBV7-2 and TRBJ2-4; TCRdb outputs TRBD1, but without DNA this stays unchecked. CDR1 SGHTA and CDR2 FQGNSA come from the germline V gene. The CDR3 is 13 residues long. The CDR3 is CASSWGLGNIQYF.

V and J are TRBV20-1 and TRBJ1-2; with no DNA, the TCRdb D assignment of TRBD1 cannot be verified. The CDR3 extends over 14 amino acids. Germline loops: CDR1 DFQATT, CDR2 SNEGSKA (reference sequence). This chain's CDR3 is CSARDGRGDYGYTF.

The V call is TRBV7-3, the J call TRBJ2-3; there is no DNA to check the TCRdb D call of TRBD1. The germline V gene encodes CDR1 SGHTA and CDR2 FQGTGA. The CDR3 totals 15 residues. The CDR3 spells CASSSPGPDKDTQYF.